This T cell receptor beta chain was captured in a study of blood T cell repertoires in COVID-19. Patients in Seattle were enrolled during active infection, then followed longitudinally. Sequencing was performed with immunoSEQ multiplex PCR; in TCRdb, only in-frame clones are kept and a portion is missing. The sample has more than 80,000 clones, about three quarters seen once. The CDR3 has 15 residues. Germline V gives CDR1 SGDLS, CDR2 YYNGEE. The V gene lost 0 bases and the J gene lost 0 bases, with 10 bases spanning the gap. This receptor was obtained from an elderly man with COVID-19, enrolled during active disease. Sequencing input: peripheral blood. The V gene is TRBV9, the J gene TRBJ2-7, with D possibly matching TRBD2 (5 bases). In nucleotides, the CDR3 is TGTGCCAGCAGCGTAGACGGGATTAGCTCCTACGAGCAGTACTTC. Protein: CASSVDGISSYEQYF.